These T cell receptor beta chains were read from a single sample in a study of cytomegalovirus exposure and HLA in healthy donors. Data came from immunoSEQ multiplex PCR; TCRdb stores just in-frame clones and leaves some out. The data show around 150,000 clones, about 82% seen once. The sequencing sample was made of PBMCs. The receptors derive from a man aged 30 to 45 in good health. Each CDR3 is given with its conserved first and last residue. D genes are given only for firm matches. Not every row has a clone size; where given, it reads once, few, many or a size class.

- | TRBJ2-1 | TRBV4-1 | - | CASSQFAGNNEQFF
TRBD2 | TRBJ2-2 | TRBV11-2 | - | CASSPLVLAGVGELFF
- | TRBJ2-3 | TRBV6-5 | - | CASKRDYQDTQYF
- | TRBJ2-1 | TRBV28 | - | CASSTPDRAYNEQFF
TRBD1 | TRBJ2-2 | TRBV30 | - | CAWSDGTGRAGELFF
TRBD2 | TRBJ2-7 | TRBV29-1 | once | CSVVGLAGEIYEQYF
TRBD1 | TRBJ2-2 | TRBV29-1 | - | CSVEESGTGVGELFF
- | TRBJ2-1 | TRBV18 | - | CASSSRRGGRDEQFF
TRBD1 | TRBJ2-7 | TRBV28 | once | CAGSRTGRPPYEQYF
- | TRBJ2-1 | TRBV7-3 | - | CASSLPGTSTVEQFF
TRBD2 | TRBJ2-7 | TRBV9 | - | CASSEGTSGRAFSYEQYF
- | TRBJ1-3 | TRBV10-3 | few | CASGPGPLSGNTIYF
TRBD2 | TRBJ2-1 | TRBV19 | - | CASSPTSGRWNEQFF
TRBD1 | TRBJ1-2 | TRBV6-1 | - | CASSREDRGGYGYTF
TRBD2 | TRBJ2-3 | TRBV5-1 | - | CASRTSGLTSTDTQYF
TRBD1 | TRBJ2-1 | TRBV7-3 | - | CASSPTGGNEQFF
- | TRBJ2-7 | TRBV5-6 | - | CASSSPLAPSYEQYF
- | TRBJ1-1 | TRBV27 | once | CASSLRPLGATEAFF
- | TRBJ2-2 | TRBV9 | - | CASSPWDSGELFF
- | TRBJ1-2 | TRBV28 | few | CASSPGQFYGYTF
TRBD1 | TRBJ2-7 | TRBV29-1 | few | CSVEDGTGGWGEQYF
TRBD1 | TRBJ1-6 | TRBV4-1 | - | CASSQARDRDSPLHF
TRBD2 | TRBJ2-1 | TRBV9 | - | CASSAGTSGSYEQFF
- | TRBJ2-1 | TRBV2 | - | CASTADNEQFF
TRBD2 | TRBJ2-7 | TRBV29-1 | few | CSVEVKREGEQYF
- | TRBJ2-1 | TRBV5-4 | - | CASSSWSSYNEQFF
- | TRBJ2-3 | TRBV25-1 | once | CASSDSSGTDTQYF
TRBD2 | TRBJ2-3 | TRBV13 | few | CASSSPRLADTDTQYF
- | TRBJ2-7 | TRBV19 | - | CASSIEGDIYEQYF
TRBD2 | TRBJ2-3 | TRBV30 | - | CAWSGSAGGTDTQYF
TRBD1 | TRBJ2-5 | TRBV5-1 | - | CASSVGTGRETQYF
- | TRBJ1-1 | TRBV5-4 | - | CASSWARGVNTEAFF
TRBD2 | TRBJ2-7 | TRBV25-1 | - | CASRDERERYEQYF
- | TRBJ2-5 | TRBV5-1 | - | CASSLAGVGETQYF
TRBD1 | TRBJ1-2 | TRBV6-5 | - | CASTTGTGFGGYTF
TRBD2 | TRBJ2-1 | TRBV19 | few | CASSISSGSSYNEQFF
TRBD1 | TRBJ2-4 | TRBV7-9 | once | CSSSLAVGTGVYYIQYF
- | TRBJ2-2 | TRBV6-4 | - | CASSDTPLRGLGGELFF
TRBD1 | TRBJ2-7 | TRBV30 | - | CAWGGAGGIDEQYF
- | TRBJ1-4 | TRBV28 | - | CASTLGGVHEKLFF
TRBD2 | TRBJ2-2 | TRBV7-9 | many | CASSLWTSGTGELFF
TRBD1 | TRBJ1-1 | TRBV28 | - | CASRTGTVGATEAFF
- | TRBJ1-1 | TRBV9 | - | CASSLGGAWATEAFF
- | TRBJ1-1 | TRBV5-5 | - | CASDTIGTEAFF
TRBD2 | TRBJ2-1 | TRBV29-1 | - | CSGTGGGEQFF
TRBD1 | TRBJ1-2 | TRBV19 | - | CASSIPDRVGYGYTF